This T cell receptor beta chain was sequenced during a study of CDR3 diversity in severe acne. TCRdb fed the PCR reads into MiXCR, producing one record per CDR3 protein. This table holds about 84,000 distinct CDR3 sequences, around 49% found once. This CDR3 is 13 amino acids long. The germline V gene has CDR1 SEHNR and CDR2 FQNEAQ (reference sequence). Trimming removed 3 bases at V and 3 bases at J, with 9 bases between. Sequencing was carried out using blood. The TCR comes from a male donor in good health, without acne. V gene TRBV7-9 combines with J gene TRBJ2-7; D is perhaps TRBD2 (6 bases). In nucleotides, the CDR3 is TGTGCCAGCAGCTTTAGCGGTGGCTACGAGCAGTACTTC. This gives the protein CASSFSGGYEQYF. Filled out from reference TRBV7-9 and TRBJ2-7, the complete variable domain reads DTGVSQNPRHKITKRGQNVTFRCDPISEHNRLYWYRQTLGQGPEFLTYFQNEAQLEKSRLLSDRFSAERPKGSFSTLEIQRTEQGDSAMYLCASSFSGGYEQYFGPGTRLTVT.